The clone carrying this T cell receptor beta chain showed up just a few times. Its antigen is not known. This record comes from a study of vaccination and CD4 T cells after COVID-19. At the level of the study: Control cultures were given a CEFX pool, an HIV-1 Nef pool, or no peptide.

V lost 1 base, J lost 6 bases, and 16 bases lay in between. Germline V gene data show CDR1 as SGHDN and CDR2 as FVKESK. The CDR3 loop spans 15 amino acids. As for treatment: roughly ten-day PBMC culture with coronavirus spike peptide pools or control peptides (ViraFEST assay). Culture of some 1.9 million PBMCs per well took place with 10 IU/ml IL-2 and 8.5 to 10 ug/ml peptide pools. Cultured CD4+ T-cell DNA underwent Oncomine TCR Beta short-read sequencing. TCRdb itself ran the PCR reads through MiXCR, one entry per CDR3 protein. The sample carries 7,500 to 9,500 distinct CDR3 sequences, 48% recorded once.

Sequencing was carried out using CD4+ T cells from blood, cultured in vitro. The genes are TRBV14 and TRBJ2-7, with a tentative D call TRBD1 (6 bases). The origin of this receptor is a human donor who had recovered from COVID-19. CDR3 residues: CASSQVGAEGSEQYF. The CDR3 bases are TGTGCCAGCAGCCAAGTGGGGGCCGAGGGGAGCGAGCAGTACTTC.